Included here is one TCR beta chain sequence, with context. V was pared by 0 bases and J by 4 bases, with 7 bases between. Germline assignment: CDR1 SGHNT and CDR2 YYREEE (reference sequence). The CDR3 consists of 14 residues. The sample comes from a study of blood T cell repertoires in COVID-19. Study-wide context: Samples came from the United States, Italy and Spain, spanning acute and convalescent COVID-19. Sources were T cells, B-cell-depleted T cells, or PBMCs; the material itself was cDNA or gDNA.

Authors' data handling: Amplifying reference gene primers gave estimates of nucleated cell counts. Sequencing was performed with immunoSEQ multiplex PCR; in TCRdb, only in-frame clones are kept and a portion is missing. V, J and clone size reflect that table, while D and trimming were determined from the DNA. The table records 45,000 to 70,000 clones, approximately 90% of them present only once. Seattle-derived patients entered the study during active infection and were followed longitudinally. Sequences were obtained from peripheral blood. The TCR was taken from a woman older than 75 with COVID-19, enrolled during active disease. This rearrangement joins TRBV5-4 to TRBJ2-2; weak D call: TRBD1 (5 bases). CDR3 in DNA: TGTGCCAGCAGCTTGGTTCAGGGCACCGGGGAGCTGTTTTTT. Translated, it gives CASSLVQGTGELFF.